This T cell receptor beta chain is from a study of CD8+CD57+ T cells in acquired aplastic anemia. At the level of the study: Mean yield of DNA from sorted CD4+ and CD8+ cells was 3.2 ug.

This CDR3 comprises 17 residues. With V trimmed by 5 bases and J by 6 bases, 16 bases remained unmatched. CDR1 PRHDT and CDR2 FYEKMQ come from the germline V gene (reference sequence). Patients chosen for sequencing had CD8+CD57+ cells that had expanded, as shown by flow cytometry. The template for TCR beta VDJ and CDR3 sequence profiling was genomic DNA. MiXCR, applied by TCRdb to the reads, yields one record per CDR3 protein. Here the sample spans about 180,000 distinct CDR3 sequences, about half being singletons. This receptor was taken from a human donor with aplastic anemia. The sequenced sample was sorted CD4+, CD8+, or CD8+CD57+ T cells (not recorded which) from PBMCs. V usage is TRBV13 and J usage is TRBJ2-7, with 10 bases aligning to TRBD1. CDR3 residues: CASSLTGGTGDIGEQYF. CDR3 DNA sequence: TGTGCCAGCAGCCTTACAGGGGGGACAGGGGATATCGGCGAGCAGTACTTC.